Described below is a single T cell receptor beta chain sequence and its context. The antigen is undetermined. Using immunoSEQ multiplex PCR, the repertoire was profiled, and TCRdb retains in-frame clones only, with some absent. This table has 75,000 to 95,000 clones, 95% to 97% appearing once. A roughly 120-subject validation cohort, separate from the approximately 720-subject first cohort, supplied the donors. This record comes from a study of cytomegalovirus exposure and HLA in healthy donors. The CDR3 extends over 14 amino acids. Per germline, CDR1 SGHNT and CDR2 YYREEE (reference sequence). The V end lost 4 bases, the J end lost 3 bases, and 14 bases lay between the germline ends. General study results and limits: Cytomegalovirus status was reportedly diagnosed by the classifier with high sensitivity and specificity. According to a subsequent analysis, TCR clusters from the first cohort were inclined to appear together in the roughly 110 validation repertoires.

This chain links TRBV5-4 with TRBJ2-7, with D perhaps TRBD2 (5 bases). This TCR was recovered from a man between 18 and 29 years old in good health and CMV-seronegative. Specimen: PBMCs. DNA of the CDR3: TGTGCCAGCAGCCCCGCATCGAGGGACTACGAGCAGTACGTC. It translates to CASSPASRDYEQYV.